The rows below give T cell receptor beta chains drawn from one sample of a study of glioma-infiltrating T cells after dendritic cell vaccination. Produced via immunoSEQ multiplex PCR; TCRdb's table is partial and in-frame only. The profile covers 90,000 or so clones, with about 83% appearing a single time and about 2.9% taken by the ten largest. Sequencing used blood, obtained before dendritic cell vaccination. These receptors all stem from a human donor with glioblastoma. Both conserved end residues are part of each CDR3. A D gene is named only where the DNA matches it firmly. Some rows have no size entry. The others give once, few or many, or a class for an expanded clone.

-	TRBJ1-5	TRBD1	TRBV11-2	TGTGCCAGCAGCTTAGATCTCGACAGGGGAATCCATTTT	CASSLDLDRGIHF
-	TRBJ1-5	-	TRBV29-1	TGCAGCCCCCGGGGAGGCCAGCCCCAGCATTTT	CSPRGGQPQHF
few	TRBJ2-7	-	TRBV7-2	TGTGCCAGCAGCTTAGAGCAGGTGATCTCCTACGAGCAGTACTTC	CASSLEQVISYEQYF
-	TRBJ2-3	-	TRBV5-5	TGTGCCAGCAGCTTGATCGGGGATAGCACAGATACGCAGTATTTT	CASSLIGDSTDTQYF
-	TRBJ2-5	TRBD1	TRBV12-5	TGTGCTAGTGGTTTGGGAGACAGGGGGCAGACCCAGTACTTC	CASGLGDRGQTQYF
-	TRBJ2-1	TRBD2	TRBV29-1	TGCAGCTCTCTAGCGGGAGAATATGAGCAGTTCTTC	CSSLAGEYEQFF
once	TRBJ2-3	-	TRBV5-6	TGTGCCAGCAGCAACGGAGGGAGCACAGATACGCAGTATTTT	CASSNGGSTDTQYF
-	TRBJ1-2	TRBD1	TRBV6-5	TGTGCCAGCAGGAGGGACAGCTATGGCTACACCTTC	CASRRDSYGYTF
-	TRBJ1-2	-	TRBV11-2	TGTGCCAGCAGCTTAGACAGGGCCTATGGCTACACCTTC	CASSLDRAYGYTF
-	TRBJ1-4	-	TRBV6-6	TGTGCCAGCAGTTACGGAGGGAGTAATGAAAAACTGTTTTTT	CASSYGGSNEKLFF
-	TRBJ2-7	-	TRBV6-5	TGTGCCAGCAGTTCCCGCCCCGTGGCTTTATACGAGCAGTACTTC	CASSSRPVALYEQYF
-	TRBJ1-2	TRBD1	TRBV7-2	TGTGCCAGCAGCCCGGGACAGGGGCGACCCTACGGCTATGGCTACACCTTC	CASSPGQGRPYGYGYTF
-	TRBJ1-2	-	TRBV6-1	TGTGCCAGCAGTGAAGGCGTCAGGGTCGGCTACACCTTC	CASSEGVRVGYTF
-	TRBJ1-1	-	TRBV6-5	TGTGCCAGCAGCTCCGGGAAGAACACTGAAGCTTTCTTT	CASSSGKNTEAFF
-	TRBJ1-1	-	TRBV9	TGTGCCAGCAGCGTGGATAACAGGAACACTGAAGCTTTCTTT	CASSVDNRNTEAFF
-	TRBJ2-1	TRBD2	TRBV18	TGTGCCAGCTCCCCGATGGTAGCGGGGGCCTACAATGAGCAGTTCTTC	CASSPMVAGAYNEQFF
-	TRBJ2-3	-	TRBV5-1	TGCGCCAGCGCGGCGGGGGCTTCTAGCACAGATACGCAGTATTTT	CASAAGASSTDTQYF
once	TRBJ1-2	TRBD1	TRBV18	TGTGCCAGCTCACGCCGGGACAGGGTGGTCTATGGCTACACCTTC	CASSRRDRVVYGYTF
-	TRBJ1-2	-	TRBV6-1	TGTGCCAGTGCCCGGGGGTATGGCTACACCTTC	CASARGYGYTF
-	TRBJ2-2	TRBD2	TRBV11-3	TGTGCCAGCAGCCCCCGGGCTGGGAGGGAATTCAGCGGGGAGCTGTTTTTT	CASSPRAGREFSGELFF
-	TRBJ1-6	-	TRBV27	TGTGCCAGCAGTTATTACAGAGAGAATTCACCCCTCCACTTT	CASSYYRENSPLHF
-	TRBJ1-4	-	TRBV29-1	TGCAGCGTTTCCAGGGATCTGGGTGAAAAACTGTTTTTT	CSVSRDLGEKLFF
-	TRBJ2-5	TRBD2	TRBV5-1	TGCGCCAGCAGCCACGGACTAGCGGAGGGGGAGACCCAGTACTTC	CASSHGLAEGETQYF
-	TRBJ1-1	TRBD1	TRBV18	TGTGCCAGCTCCCCCGGGACAGGGGGATTGGAAGCTTTCTTT	CASSPGTGGLEAFF
-	TRBJ2-3	-	TRBV9	TGTGCCAGCAGCGTGGGGCGGGGGCCTAGCACAGATACGCAGTATTTT	CASSVGRGPSTDTQYF
-	TRBJ2-1	-	TRBV19	TGTGCCATCTCGCGAGGGGGGGCGTCCTACAATGAGCAGTTCTTC	CAISRGGASYNEQFF
-	TRBJ1-1	-	TRBV6-5	TGTGCCAGCAGTCTCGCGGACCCCCGCGGGGCTTTCTTT	CASSLADPRGAFF
once	TRBJ2-7	-	TRBV7-8	TGTGCCAGCAGCTTAGCGGGGAGGCACCCCTACGAGCAGTACTTC	CASSLAGRHPYEQYF
-	TRBJ1-5	-	TRBV20-1	TGCAGTGCGTCAGAAGGAGGTTCCCAGCATTTT	CSASEGGSQHF
-	TRBJ2-7	TRBD2	TRBV7-9	TGTGCCAGCAGCTTACCCCGGGGGGGTCCCGGGGGTTACGAGCAGTACTTC	CASSLPRGGPGGYEQYF
few	TRBJ1-2	-	TRBV6-5	TGTGCCAGCAGTTACCCGGGGAGGGGCTACACCTTC	CASSYPGRGYTF
-	TRBJ2-3	TRBD2	TRBV5-1	TGCGCCAGCAGCCCCTTGGCGGGAGGGGATACGCAGTATTTT	CASSPLAGGDTQYF
-	TRBJ2-1	TRBD1	TRBV5-4	TGTGCCAGCAGCCTAACCAAGGAGACAGGGGGCAATGAGCAGTTCTTC	CASSLTKETGGNEQFF
-	TRBJ1-4	TRBD1	TRBV7-3	TGTGCCAGCAGCGAGGGGGCTGATGAAAAACTGTTTTTT	CASSEGADEKLFF
-	TRBJ2-1	-	TRBV29-1	TGCAGCGTTGAGGGGGGACCCCTCTCCAATGAGCAGTTCTTC	CSVEGGPLSNEQFF
once	TRBJ2-7	TRBD2	TRBV6-5	TGTGCCAGCACCAGGGGGACTAGCTTCCACGAGCAGTACTTC	CASTRGTSFHEQYF
-	TRBJ2-3	-	TRBV10-2	TGCGCCAGCAGCAGACTTCCTACTAGCACAGATACGCAGTATTTT	CASSRLPTSTDTQYF
-	TRBJ2-2	TRBD1	TRBV9	TGTGCCAGCAGCGTAGAGTCATACGAGGGGGCGGACGGGGAGCTGTTTTTT	CASSVESYEGADGELFF
-	TRBJ2-4	TRBD2	TRBV5-4	TGTGCCAGCAGCTACCCCGGGGAGGGCCGGGAAAACATTCAGTACTTC	CASSYPGEGRENIQYF